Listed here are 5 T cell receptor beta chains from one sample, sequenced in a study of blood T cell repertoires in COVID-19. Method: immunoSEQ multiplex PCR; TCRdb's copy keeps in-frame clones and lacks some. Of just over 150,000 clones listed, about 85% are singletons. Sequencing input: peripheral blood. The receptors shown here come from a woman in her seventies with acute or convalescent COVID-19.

The CDR3 is CASSYGGGPSYEQYF. In DNA form, the CDR3 reads TGTGCCAGCAGTTATGGGGGGGGGCCCTCCTACGAGCAGTACTTC. The V and J genes are TRBV6-5 and TRBJ2-7; TRBD2 might be the D (7 bases). Germline CDR1 reads MNHEY; CDR2 reads SVGAGI. V lost 3 bases, J lost 0 bases, and 12 bases lay in between. This CDR3 is built from 15 residues.

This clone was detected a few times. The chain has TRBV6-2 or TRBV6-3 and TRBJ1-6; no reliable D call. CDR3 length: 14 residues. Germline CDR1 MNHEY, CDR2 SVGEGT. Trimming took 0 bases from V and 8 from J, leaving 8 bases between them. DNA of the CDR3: TGTGCCAGCAGTTACTCGATGAACTATTCACCCCTCCACTTT. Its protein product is CASSYSMNYSPLHF.

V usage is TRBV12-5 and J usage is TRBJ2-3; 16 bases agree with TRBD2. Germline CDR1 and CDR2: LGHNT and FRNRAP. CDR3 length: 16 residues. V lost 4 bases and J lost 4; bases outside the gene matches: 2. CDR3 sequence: CASGSGTSGGADTQYF. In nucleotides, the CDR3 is TGTGCTAGTGGTTCCGGGACTAGCGGGGGGGCAGATACGCAGTATTTT. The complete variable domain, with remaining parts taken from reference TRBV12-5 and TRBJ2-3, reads DARVTQTPRHKVTEMGQEVTMRCQPILGHNTVFWYRQTMMQGLELLAYFRNRAPLDDSGMPKDRFSAEMPDATLATLKIQPSEPRDSAVYFCASGSGTSGGADTQYFGPGTRLTVL.

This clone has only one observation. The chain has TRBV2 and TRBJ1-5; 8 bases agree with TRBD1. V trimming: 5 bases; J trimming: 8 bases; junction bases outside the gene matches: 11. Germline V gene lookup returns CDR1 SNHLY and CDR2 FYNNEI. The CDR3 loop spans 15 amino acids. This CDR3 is CASSSDRATSEPQHF. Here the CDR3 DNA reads TGTGCCAGCAGTTCGGACAGGGCCACCTCGGAGCCCCAGCATTTT. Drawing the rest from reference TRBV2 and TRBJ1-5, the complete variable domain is EPEVTQTPSHQVTQMGQEVILRCVPISNHLYFYWYRQILGQKVEFLVSFYNNEISEKSEIFDDQFSVERPDGSNFTLKIRSTKLEDSAMYFCASSSDRATSEPQHFGDGTRLSIL.

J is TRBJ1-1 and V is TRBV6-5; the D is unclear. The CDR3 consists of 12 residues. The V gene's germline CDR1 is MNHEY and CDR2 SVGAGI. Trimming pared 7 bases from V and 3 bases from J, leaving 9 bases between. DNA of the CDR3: TGTGCCAGCACCAATCACTACACTGAAGCTTTCTTT. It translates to CASTNHYTEAFF.